These 32 T cell receptor beta chains originate from one sample sequenced in a study of T cell changes during pregnancy in multiple sclerosis. TCRdb's copy holds only in-frame clones and misses some; the assay was immunoSEQ multiplex PCR. The data show 70,000 to 95,000 clones, under 95% seen once. This specimen consisted of CD4+ T cells from peripheral blood mononuclear cells, obtained in the second trimester of pregnancy. These receptor sequences come from a female donor with multiple sclerosis, enrolled in a pregnancy study.

V gene TRBV7-8 combines with J gene TRBJ1-2, with D perhaps matching TRBD1 (6 bases). Deletions cut 2 bases from V and 2 bases from J, with 18 bases between. From germline, CDR1 is SGHVS and CDR2 FQNEAQ. The CDR3 has 17 residues. CDR3 region: CASSLTGTAVPNYGYTF. The CDR3 DNA sequence: TGTGCCAGCAGCTTAACAGGGACGGCCGTCCCCAACTATGGCTACACCTTC.

This sequence joins TRBV29-1 and TRBJ2-7, with 9 bases fitting TRBD2. The J segment lost 3 bases and the V segment lost 6 bases, leaving 6 bases of the junction unmatched. The CDR3 contains 13 residues. The germline V gene encodes CDR1 SQVTM and CDR2 ANQGSEA. The CDR3 DNA sequence: TGCAGCGTCGGCGGGGGGGAAATCTACGAGCAGTACTTC. Protein product: CSVGGGEIYEQYF.

The chain links TRBV5-1 to TRBJ2-1; D is undetermined. The CDR3 has 12 amino acids. The germline V and J ends were trimmed by 0 bases and 4 bases, with 2 bases remaining between them. Germline assignment: CDR1 SGHRS and CDR2 YFSETQ. DNA for the CDR3: TGCGCCAGCAGCTTGGTATACAATGAGCAGTTCTTC. Translated, it gives CASSLVYNEQFF.

This rearrangement joins TRBV6-6 to TRBJ2-2; D is unresolved. CDR1 is MNHNY, CDR2 SVGAGI, per germline (reference sequence). There are 13 residues in the CDR3. The V gene lost 5 bases and the J gene lost 7 bases, with 11 bases spanning the gap. The DNA of the CDR3 is TGTGCCAGCAGTAACCTGTACGGCGGGGAGCTGTTTTTT. Its translation: CASSNLYGGELFF.

This chain links TRBV5-4 with TRBJ2-2, with D perhaps matching TRBD1 (5 bases). This CDR3 spans 15 amino acids. Germline CDR1 reads SGHNT; CDR2 reads YYREEE (reference sequence). Trimming shortened V by 0 bases and J by 1 base, and 7 bases separated the two germline ends. The CDR3 spells CASSLEGVNTGELFF. CDR3 DNA: TGTGCCAGCAGCTTGGAAGGGGTGAACACCGGGGAGCTGTTTTTT.

This sequence joins TRBV2 and TRBJ2-3, with TRBD2 as a possible D gene (5 bases). V lost 4 bases and J 2 bases, leaving 10 bases between the germline ends. Germline V lookup: CDR1 SNHLY, CDR2 FYNNEI. The CDR3 has 14 residues. The CDR3 region is CASSVERVTDTQYF. The CDR3 coding sequence is TGTGCCAGCAGTGTCGAGAGGGTCACAGATACGCAGTATTTT. Using reference TRBV2 and TRBJ2-3 for the parts outside the CDR3, the full variable domain is EPEVTQTPSHQVTQMGQEVILRCVPISNHLYFYWYRQILGQKVEFLVSFYNNEISEKSEIFDDQFSVERPDGSNFTLKIRSTKLEDSAMYFCASSVERVTDTQYFGPGTRLTVL.

This clone showed up just once. The chain combines TRBV7-9 with TRBJ1-1; D gene ambiguous. The CDR3 loop spans 13 amino acids. Trimming took 1 base from V and 4 from J, leaving 7 bases between them. CDR1 and CDR2 from the germline V gene are SEHNR and FQNEAQ (reference sequence). The CDR3 nucleotides read TGTGCCAGCAGCTTAGGTGGTAGCACTGAAGCTTTCTTT. It encodes CASSLGGSTEAFF.

CDR3 residues: CASSQESGVLAYSTDTQYF. In DNA form, the CDR3 reads TGTGCCAGCAGCCAAGAATCTGGGGTACTAGCGTATAGCACAGATACGCAGTATTTT. V usage is TRBV4-2 and J usage is TRBJ2-3; 7 positions match TRBD2. After removal of 0 bases from V and 0 bases from J, the junction contained 12 bases not matched to a gene. Per germline, CDR1 LGHNA and CDR2 YNFKEQ. The CDR3 runs 19 residues.

This chain links TRBV10-3 with TRBJ2-5; D uncertain. Germline CDR1 is ENHRY and CDR2 is SYGVKD. V was cut by 2 bases and J by 5 bases, with 6 bases left in between. This CDR3 spans 12 amino acids. This CDR3 reads CAISEDGETQYF. DNA for the CDR3: TGTGCCATCAGTGAGGACGGGGAGACCCAGTACTTC.

The V and J genes are TRBV6-1 and TRBJ2-1; 10 positions agree with TRBD2. The CDR3 length is 13 residues. V lost 6 bases, J lost 5 bases, and 1 base stayed unmatched. Germline CDR1 and CDR2: MNHNS and SASEGT. The CDR3 is CASRLAGDNEQFF. CDR3 coding DNA: TGTGCCAGCAGGCTAGCGGGAGACAATGAGCAGTTCTTC.

The rearrangement links TRBV10-2 to TRBJ2-2; possibly TRBD2 for D (5 bases). Germline V lookup: CDR1 WSHSY, CDR2 SAAADI. This CDR3 comprises 16 residues. V was cut by 2 bases and J by 4 bases, with 14 bases left in between. Here the CDR3 reads CASSEGLLDFTGELFF. CDR3 coding DNA: TGCGCCAGCAGTGAGGGGTTACTAGACTTCACCGGGGAGCTGTTTTTT.

The V and J genes are TRBV7-9 and TRBJ1-1; D remains ambiguous. V lost 2 bases, J lost 5 bases, and 9 bases lay in between. Germline V gene sequence: CDR1 SEHNR, CDR2 FQNEAQ (reference sequence). The CDR3 has 13 residues. For the CDR3, the DNA is TGTGCCAGCAGCTTACTTGTCGGGACTGAAGCTTTCTTT. Amino acids: CASSLLVGTEAFF.

The sample holds one count of this clone. The rearrangement joins TRBV28 to TRBJ2-1; D gene uncertain. The ends were cut back, 6 bases at V and 13 bases at J, with 19 bases in the middle. The CDR3 runs 13 residues. Germline values: CDR1 MDHEN, CDR2 SYDVKM. This chain's CDR3 is CASRPDSRGSQFF. CDR3 bases: TGTGCCAGCAGACCAGACTCCAGAGGCTCTCAGTTCTTC. The full variable domain, in which reference TRBV28 and TRBJ2-1 provide the parts outside the CDR3, is DVKVTQSSRYLVKRTGEKVFLECVQDMDHENMFWYRQDPGLGLRLIYFSYDVKMKEKGDIPEGYSVSREKKERFSLILESASTNQTSMYLCASRPDSRGSQFFGPGTRLTVL.

The chain carries TRBV7-2 and TRBJ2-1; D unresolved. Trimming removed 5 bases at V and 4 bases at J, with 9 bases between. Germline V gives CDR1 SGHTA, CDR2 FQGNSA. CDR3 length equals 13 residues. CDR3 DNA: TGTGCCAGCAGCCGAGGCGTTTACAATGAGCAGTTCTTC. This codes for CASSRGVYNEQFF.

The gene calls are TRBV7-8 and TRBJ2-1; 7 bases fit TRBD2. The junction had 6 bases not matched to a gene; V was cut back by 2 bases and J by 11 bases. The germline V gene has CDR1 SGHVS and CDR2 FQNEAQ. The CDR3 loop spans 13 amino acids. Written as DNA, the CDR3 is TGTGCCAGCAGCTTATACGCGGGAGAGAAGCAGTTCTTC. It translates to CASSLYAGEKQFF.

This chain links TRBV29-1 with TRBJ1-1; D is unclear. The CDR3 consists of 14 residues. Trimming stripped 4 bases from V and 7 bases from J, with 19 bases between. CDR1 is SQVTM, CDR2 ANQGSEA, per germline. The chain's CDR3 is CSVARPGTTVEAFF. The DNA of the CDR3 is TGCAGCGTTGCTCGTCCGGGAACAACTGTTGAAGCTTTCTTT.

This sequence joins TRBV19 and TRBJ1-5; no reliable D call. The germline V and J ends were trimmed by 8 bases and 5 bases, with 10 bases remaining between them. Germline CDR1 is LNHDA and CDR2 is SQIVND (reference sequence). There are 12 residues in the CDR3. The CDR3 DNA reads as TGTGCCAGTCGCAGAGGAGATCAGCCCCAGCATTTT. This translates into CASRRGDQPQHF.

The CDR3: CASSISRTGGYYGYTF. CDR3 DNA sequence: TGTGCCAGTAGTATTTCTAGGACAGGGGGCTACTATGGCTACACCTTC. The chain employs TRBV19 and TRBJ1-2, with 11 bases fitting TRBD1. Germline lookup yields CDR1 LNHDA and CDR2 SQIVND (reference sequence). This CDR3 has 16 residues. V trimming: 3 bases; J trimming: 3 bases; junction bases outside the gene matches: 6. The whole variable domain, filled in from reference TRBV19 and TRBJ1-2, reads DGGITQSPKYLFRKEGQNVTLSCEQNLNHDAMYWYRQDPGQGLRLIYYSQIVNDFQKGDIAEGYSVSREKKESFPLTVTSAQKNPTAFYLCASSISRTGGYYGYTFGSGTRLTVV.

The CDR3 spells CASSPPGQGLGGYTF. The CDR3, as DNA: TGCGCCAGCAGCCCCCCGGGACAGGGGCTTGGAGGCTACACCTTC. The V gene is TRBV5-1, the J gene TRBJ1-2; 10 nucleotides line up with TRBD1. With V trimmed by 4 bases and J by 8 bases, 11 bases remained unmatched. The CDR3 sequence is 15 residues long. Germline CDR1 SGHRS, CDR2 YFSETQ.

The CDR3 protein is CASSMRDFSYNEQFF. Here the CDR3 DNA reads TGTGCCAGCAGCATGCGGGACTTTTCCTACAATGAGCAGTTCTTC. The chain combines TRBV6-6 with TRBJ2-1, with D tentatively TRBD2 (6 bases). Trimming left V 6 bases short and J 1 base short, with 13 bases between. This CDR3 comprises 15 residues. Germline V lookup: CDR1 MNHNY, CDR2 SVGAGI (reference sequence).

J is TRBJ2-3 and V is TRBV19; maybe TRBD1 (5 bases). Per the germline V gene, CDR1 is LNHDA and CDR2 is SQIVND (reference sequence). The CDR3 totals 14 residues. V lost 3 bases and J 5 bases, leaving 12 bases between the germline ends. The chain's CDR3 is CASSISGAEDTQYF. The CDR3 nucleotides are TGTGCCAGTAGTATTAGTGGGGCCGAAGATACGCAGTATTTT.

This sequence joins TRBV7-8 and TRBJ1-4, with D possibly matching TRBD1 (6 bases). CDR1 is SGHVS and CDR2 is FQNEAQ in the germline V gene. The V and J ends lost 6 bases and 3 bases respectively, with 14 bases between them. This CDR3 region has 15 residues. The chain's CDR3 is CASSSQGLSNEKLFF. The CDR3 DNA reads as TGTGCCAGCAGTTCACAGGGATTATCTAATGAAAAACTGTTTTTT.

The V and J genes are TRBV6-6 and TRBJ1-2, with D maybe TRBD1 (6 bases). There are 14 residues in the CDR3. Germline V gene lookup returns CDR1 MNHNY and CDR2 SVGAGI (reference sequence). V lost 8 bases and J lost 1, with 14 bases in between. The CDR3 sequence: CASSMDSFNYGYTF. CDR3 DNA sequence: TGTGCCAGCTCCATGGACAGTTTTAACTATGGCTACACCTTC.

The V call is TRBV7-9, the J call TRBJ1-1; 9 positions agree with TRBD1. Germline V gene sequence: CDR1 SEHNR, CDR2 FQNEAQ (reference sequence). This CDR3 spans 15 amino acids. Trimming at V came to 5 bases and at J to 2 bases, leaving 6 bases not matched to a gene. Here the CDR3 reads CASSTTGGTNTEAFF. The CDR3 bases are TGTGCCAGCAGCACAACAGGGGGCACCAACACTGAAGCTTTCTTT.

The J gene is TRBJ2-3, the V gene TRBV10-3, with 11 bases identical to TRBD2. The CDR3 is made up of 15 amino acids. J was trimmed by 2 bases and V by 6 bases; bases with no gene match: 4. Germline assignment: CDR1 ENHRY and CDR2 SYGVKD. DNA for the CDR3: TGTGCCATCAGCGTACTAGCGGGGGTCACAGATACGCAGTATTTT. This encodes CAISVLAGVTDTQYF.

This clone was detected only a few times. The chain joins TRBV19 to TRBJ2-5; 9 bases map to TRBD2. The CDR3 consists of 15 residues. The germline V gene has CDR1 LNHDA and CDR2 SQIVND (reference sequence). V lost 1 base and J lost 4; bases outside the gene matches: 4. DNA of the CDR3: TGTGCCAGTAGTATAGGGGGTAGCGGGAGAGAGACCCAGTACTTC. Encoded protein: CASSIGGSGRETQYF.

The rearrangement joins TRBV16 to TRBJ1-6; D gene unclear. The germline V and J ends were trimmed by 0 bases and 7 bases, with 13 bases remaining between them. The CDR3 spans 16 residues. Germline CDR1 KGHSY, CDR2 FQNENV. CDR3 nucleotide sequence: TGTGCCAGCAGCCAATCTGTGTCGACGGGGAATTCACCCCTCCACTTT. This sequence encodes CASSQSVSTGNSPLHF.

The chain joins TRBV2 to TRBJ2-1; no firm D call. Trimming took off 4 bases at V and 4 bases at J, with 8 bases between the two ends. CDR3 size: 13 residues. The germline CDR1 and CDR2 sequences are SNHLY and FYNNEI. CDR3 region: CASSVRRYNEQFF. The CDR3 DNA follows: TGTGCCAGCAGTGTCAGGCGATACAATGAGCAGTTCTTC.

The rearrangement uses TRBV5-4 and TRBJ2-1; TRBD2 matches at 10 bases. The trim removed 2 bases at V and 10 bases at J, leaving 9 bases unmatched. From germline, CDR1 is SGHNT and CDR2 YYREEE (reference sequence). The CDR3 loop spans 15 amino acids. CDR3 in DNA: TGTGCCAGCAGCTTAACTAGCGGGGCGTCAGGGGAGCAGTTCTTC. It encodes CASSLTSGASGEQFF.

J is TRBJ2-3 and V is TRBV5-1; possible D gene TRBD2, 6 bases. Germline V CDR1 and CDR2: SGHRS, YFSETQ. V lost 9 bases to trimming and J lost 6 bases, with 17 bases between them. CDR3 length: 13 amino acids. Here the CDR3 reads CAKPRLEADTQYF. CDR3 nucleotides: TGCGCCAAACCCCGACTAGAGGCGGATACGCAGTATTTT.

The chain couples TRBV11-2 to TRBJ1-6; D gene uncertain. Germline-derived CDR1 and CDR2 are SGHAT and FQNNGV. With 8 bases removed from V and 3 bases from J, the gap between germline ends came to 8 bases. This CDR3 contains 13 residues. CDR3 nucleotide sequence: TGTGCCAGCGGGAGTGTCTATAATTCACCCCTCCACTTT. Amino acids: CASGSVYNSPLHF.

V and J are TRBV4-3 and TRBJ1-5; TRBD1 is a possible D gene (5 bases). V lost 5 bases, J lost 7 bases, and 12 bases lay in between. Germline-derived CDR1 and CDR2 are LGHNA and YSLEER. The CDR3 length is 13 residues. CDR3 bases: TGCGCCAGCAGCAAAGGGGTCAGGCAGCCCCAGCATTTT. Translating gives CASSKGVRQPQHF.